This TCR beta chain is drawn from a study of blood T cell repertoires in COVID-19. Overall study context: Samples came from the United States, Italy and Spain, spanning acute and convalescent COVID-19. From T cells, B-cell-depleted T cells, or PBMCs came the material, which was cDNA or gDNA.

Per the authors' pipeline: Nucleated cell counts were estimated from reference gene primer amplification. TCRdb's copy holds only in-frame clones and misses some; the assay was immunoSEQ multiplex PCR. V and J calls and clone size are those listed in that table; D and trimming were worked out from the DNA. The sample holds 100,000 to 150,000 clones, roughly 69% seen once. The ends lost 0 bases at V and 7 bases at J; junction bases unmatched: 8. This CDR3 has 16 amino acids. Germline-derived CDR1 and CDR2 are LGHDT and YNNKEL (reference sequence). The chain is built from TRBV3-1 (or the pseudogene TRBV3-2) and TRBJ2-7; 11 bases are a match to TRBD2. The material sequenced was peripheral blood. This clonotype was obtained from a woman between 65 and 79 years old with acute or convalescent COVID-19. Here the CDR3 DNA reads TGTGCCAGCAGCCAAGAGTCGTCTAGCGGGAGGAGAGAGCAGTACTTC. It yields the protein CASSQESSSGRREQYF.